This T cell receptor beta chain is from a study of human T cells and chemical hapten exposure (dated by TCRdb to the early 2020s). General notes on the study: For sensitization, 2% DPC in acetone was applied to a roughly 2 cm by roughly 2 cm area of upper inner arm skin. Throughout the study period of 20 to 30 weeks, patients also received therapeutic DPC doses to the scalp every week. Patient blood was sampled pre-sensitization (week 0) and at 2, 6 and about 24 weeks after DPC sensitization. Some 29 alopecia patients gave blood for TCR sequencing at one to four time points (pre-sensitization, 2, 6 and 24 weeks). Peripheral blood TCR repertoire changes were tracked in vivo in alopecia patients during primary and secondary sensitization to the hapten diphenylcyclopropenone (DPC). Patch tests used Finn chambers with 0.01% DPC on the upper back, scored after 6 days by International Contact Dermatitis Research Group standards. Libraries were pooled for sequencing, and per-sample TCR yields varied mainly because of small differences in library volumes within the pool. The patient cohort, mostly female, included alopecia areata with under or over 50% scalp involvement, alopecia totalis and alopecia universalis.

Libraries came from RACE. TCRdb shows the sequencer as NextSeq 500. Library preparation attached unique molecular identifiers to individual cDNA molecules for quantitative, reproducible TCR counting. For every blood RNA sample, sequencing covered both the TCR alpha and TCR beta chains. The source study handled its data this way. Samples had a median of about 90,000 TCRs, with a range from about 23,224 to 700,000. V, J and CDR3 annotation of the TCR reads was performed with the Decombinator software suite. For the PS versus PT1 abundance plots, all samples were subsampled to the same number of TCRs (28,000). TCRs were defined as expanded if absent before sensitization and observed at least eight times at the 2-week time point. In TCRdb, the public reads were trimmed at Q25 with fastp and aligned with MiXCR, with productive beta chains retained. Every entry covers one CDR3 protein and lists the most common genes and DNA from its rows. TCRdb, not the authors, supplied the V and J calls. Recorded for this sample are fewer than 90,000 distinct CDR3 sequences; 6.5% to 8.5% of them occurred a single time. 1.3% of the sample is taken by the ten largest.

The sample's time point, from its label and the paper: patch test 2, 6 weeks after DPC sensitization. The sample's treatment or condition, from its label and the paper: therapeutic diphenylcyclopropenone sensitization with weekly scalp DPC. At every patch-test visit, the blood draw took place before the patch test was put on. Eligible patients were aged 18 to 70, diagnosed with alopecia, deemed suitable for DPC therapy, and excluded if pregnant. Total RNA was extracted from unfractionated whole blood collected in Tempus Blood RNA tubes. This clonotype has at least ten counts. Its antigen specificity is not known. No much larger clonotype is one base removed from it; base qualities were not supplied. Reading from cysteine to phenylalanine, the CDR3 counts 18 amino acids. Only CDR3 DNA remains: 54 bases, in frame from the first base. V lost 0 bases and J lost 0 bases; the stretch between them is 16 bases long.

Findings and caveats that apply to the study as a whole: Alopecia, a presumed autoimmune disease, was present in all patients, so the immune response of the patients might differ from that of healthy individuals. A positive correlation was found between the number of PT1 expanded TCRs and patch test score, with significance reached at thresholds 8, 16 and 32 but not 4. Significantly more large CDR3 similarity clusters were formed by expanded TCRs than by pre-sensitization or healthy control sets, consistent with antigen-driven responses. After repeated subsampling, the strength of the expansion versus patch-test correlation and the threshold at which it became significant changed. DPC sensitization did not change how many TCRs were above 1 in 1000 frequency, and no evidence was found of alterations in global repertoire structure.

This chain is built from TRBV5-3 and TRBJ1-5, with no D gene named confidently. TRBV5-3 is marked as an open reading frame, function uncertain. The clonotype comes from a woman in her thirties with alopecia areata. Some clones in this sample may be carry-over from other donors' samples. Sequences were derived from whole blood, sampled in connection with sensitization to the hapten diphenylcyclopropenone (DPC). The CDR3: CARSLVGSSRYSNQPQHF. The nucleotide sequence reads as follows: TGTGCCAGAAGCTTGGTTGGCAGCTCGAGGTATAGCAATCAGCCCCAGCATTTT.